This T cell receptor (beta chain) is from a study of monozygotic twins with cystic fibrosis. Study at large: Libraries were built from about 3 micrograms of fragmented DNA using about 14 PCR cycles.

The CDR3 covers 13 residues. Deletions cut 1 base from V and 1 base from J, with 5 bases between. Germline-derived CDR1 and CDR2 are SGHDT and YYEEEE. The data were produced by immunoSEQ multiplex PCR, yet TCRdb's version contains in-frame clones alone and is incomplete. The sample carries some 22,000 clones, about 97% recorded once. This clonotype was sampled from a girl aged 5 to 17 with cystic fibrosis. Sequenced: blood. This sequence joins TRBV5-6 and TRBJ1-2; D is undetermined. The CDR3 is CASSLMSNYGYTF. The CDR3 DNA is TGTGCCAGCAGCTTGATGAGTAACTATGGCTACACCTTC.